The 6 T cell receptor beta chains below come from one sample, sequenced in a study of blood T cell repertoires in COVID-19. TCRdb's table, derived via immunoSEQ multiplex PCR, lists solely in-frame clones and lacks some. The sample yields fewer than 250,000 clones, 80% seen once. The sequencing sample was made of peripheral blood. The receptors were gathered from a man aged 60-69 years with acute or convalescent COVID-19.

This chain links TRBV3-1 (or the pseudogene TRBV3-2) with TRBJ2-1; 12 nucleotides align to TRBD2. V was pared by 1 base and J by 8 bases, with 9 bases of the junction left unmatched. The CDR3 contains 17 residues. The germline V gene has CDR1 LGHDT and CDR2 YNNKEL (reference sequence). The CDR3 bases are TGTGCCAGCAGCCAAGTGCTTAGGACTAGCGGGAATTATGAGCAGTTCTTC. It encodes CASSQVLRTSGNYEQFF.

V usage is TRBV30 and J usage is TRBJ1-5; possibly TRBD1 for D (5 bases). CDR1 and CDR2 from the germline V gene are GTSNPN and SVGIG (reference sequence). The CDR3 runs 13 residues. Between the trimmed V and J ends, which lost 2 bases and 4 bases, there was a span of 9 bases. The CDR3 region has the DNA TGTGCCTGGAGTTTGACAGATAATCAGCCCCAGCATTTT. Translating gives CAWSLTDNQPQHF.

The chain employs TRBV27 and TRBJ2-7; 9 nucleotides line up with TRBD2. The germline gives CDR1 MNHEY, CDR2 SMNVEV (reference sequence). The CDR3 has 17 residues. The V gene end was trimmed by 2 bases and the J gene end by 0 bases; junction bases not matched to a gene: 8. The CDR3 is CASSLGSGGDPSYEQYF. The CDR3 DNA is TGTGCCAGCAGTTTAGGTAGCGGGGGTGATCCCTCCTACGAGCAGTACTTC.

The chain carries TRBV7-3 and TRBJ2-3; possibly TRBD2 for D (6 bases). Germline values: CDR1 SGHTA, CDR2 FQGTGA. The CDR3 has 14 residues. Trimming shortened V by 0 bases and J by 3 bases, and 7 bases separated the two germline ends. The CDR3 is CASSLTAGTDTQYF. The CDR3 DNA reads TGTGCCAGCAGCTTAACTGCGGGAACAGATACGCAGTATTTT.

The CDR3 sequence: CASRADTGELFF. As DNA, the CDR3 is TGCGCCAGCAGGGCGGACACCGGGGAGCTGTTTTTT. The chain links TRBV10-2 to TRBJ2-2, with D hard to call. In germline, CDR1 is WSHSY, CDR2 SAAADI. The CDR3 has 12 amino acids. Trimming took 6 bases from V and 3 from J, leaving 5 bases between them.

This sequence joins TRBV10-3 and TRBJ2-7; the match to TRBD1 covers 10 bases. The J segment lost 5 bases and the V segment lost 10 bases, leaving 5 bases of the junction unmatched. There are 12 residues in the CDR3. Looked up from germline, CDR1 is ENHRY and CDR2 is SYGVKD. DNA of the CDR3: TGTGCCACGGGACAGGGGTATAACGAGCAGTACTTC. This sequence encodes CATGQGYNEQYF.